A selection of T cell receptor beta chains follows, all from one sample in a study of identical twins. TCRdb ran MiXCR on the 5' RACE reads and lists one entry per CDR3 protein. The sample holds roughly 350,000 distinct CDR3 sequences, 8.5% to 10% seen once. Sequencing input: naive T cells sorted from blood. Receptors originate from a woman between 50 and 59 years old in good health. CDR3s include the opening cysteine and the closing phenylalanine or tryptophan. The D gene is left open where the match is weak. The listing skips clone size in some rows; elsewhere it reads once, few, many or a size class.

j_call d_call v_call clone_size cdr3_aa cdr3_nt
TRBJ2-7 TRBD2 TRBV5-1 - CASSEPGLAGGRKYF TGCGCCAGCAGCGAGCCGGGACTAGCGGGAGGGCGGAAGTACTTC
TRBJ1-1 - TRBV7-9 few CASSLDRNPFF TGTGCCAGCAGCTTAGATCGGAATCCTTTCTTT
TRBJ1-6 - TRBV14 few CASSQELGANSPLHF TGTGCCAGCAGCCAAGAGTTGGGGGCCAATTCACCCCTCCACTTT
TRBJ2-7 - TRBV5-1 many CASSFTDSSYEQYF TGCGCCAGCAGCTTTACGGACAGTTCCTACGAGCAGTACTTC
TRBJ1-1 TRBD1 TRBV7-6 few CASIPSGTGAYVTEAFF TGTGCCAGCATACCCTCGGGGACAGGGGCTTATGTCACTGAAGCTTTCTTT
TRBJ1-5 - TRBV5-6 few CASSRRGGNQPQHF TGTGCCAGCAGCCGACGGGGAGGCAATCAGCCCCAGCATTTT
TRBJ2-7 - TRBV20-1 - CSARGVEGYYEQYF TGCAGTGCTAGGGGAGTGGAGGGTTACTACGAGCAGTACTTC
TRBJ2-5 TRBD2 TRBV28 few CASSGASGANQETQYF TGTGCCAGCAGTGGGGCTAGCGGGGCGAACCAAGAGACCCAGTACTTC
TRBJ2-5 - TRBV7-9 - CASSPRADYQETQYF TGTGCCAGCAGCCCCCGAGCGGACTACCAAGAGACCCAGTACTTC
TRBJ2-1 - TRBV5-1 many CASSFGGEVWEQFF TGCGCCAGCAGCTTCGGGGGAGAGGTGTGGGAGCAGTTCTTC
TRBJ1-1 - TRBV9 few CASSVLQTLNTEAFF TGTGCCAGCAGCGTTCTTCAGACTCTGAACACTGAAGCTTTCTTT
TRBJ2-1 TRBD2 TRBV4-1 few CASSQLILAVNPDEQFF TGCGCCAGCAGCCAATTGATCCTAGCGGTAAATCCCGATGAGCAGTTCTTC
TRBJ2-3 TRBD2 TRBV20-1 few CSARDSLAGGPVTDTQYF TGCAGTGCTAGAGATAGTCTAGCGGGAGGGCCGGTCACAGATACGCAGTATTTT
TRBJ2-2 - TRBV7-3 - CASSLSPILHGELFF TGTGCCAGCAGCTTGAGTCCCATACTCCACGGGGAGCTGTTTTTT
TRBJ1-5 - TRBV27 many CASSLSSTWNTPQHF TGTGCCAGCAGTTTATCGTCCACTTGGAATACGCCCCAGCATTTT
TRBJ1-2 - TRBV7-6 few CASSSGQYSYGYTF TGTGCCAGCAGCTCAGGACAATACAGCTATGGCTACACCTTC
TRBJ1-2 - TRBV5-1 - CASSWGQKVDGYTF TGCGCCAGCAGCTGGGGGCAGAAAGTCGATGGCTACACCTTC
TRBJ2-2 TRBD2 TRBV29-1 many CSVAGGALNTGELFF TGCAGCGTCGCGGGGGGGGCCCTCAACACCGGGGAGCTGTTTTTT
TRBJ2-1 - TRBV20-1 - CSASNEQFF TGCAGTGCTAGCAATGAGCAGTTCTTC
TRBJ2-5 - TRBV29-1 few CSVIRGETQYF TGCAGCGTTATAAGGGGAGAGACCCAGTACTTC
TRBJ1-4 TRBD1 TRBV25-1 few CASSARGTVLTSQEKLFF TGTGCCAGCAGCGCAAGGGGGACAGTCCTCACCTCGCAGGAAAAACTGTTTTTT
TRBJ1-4 - TRBV27 many CASSPGRNEKLFF TGTGCCAGCAGTCCAGGACGCAATGAAAAACTGTTTTTT
TRBJ2-2 TRBD1 TRBV27 - CASRKGAITGELFF TGTGCCAGCAGAAAGGGGGCGATCACCGGGGAGCTGTTTTTT
TRBJ1-1 TRBD1 TRBV12-3/TRBV12-4 - CASRPDRGTEAFF TGTGCCAGCAGGCCCGACAGGGGCACTGAAGCTTTCTTT
TRBJ1-5 TRBD1 TRBV10-3 - CAISESGQGVNQPQHF TGTGCCATCAGTGAGTCAGGACAGGGGGTTAATCAGCCCCAGCATTTT
TRBJ2-5 - TRBV9 many CASSAPRGPETQYF TGTGCCAGCAGCGCCCCGAGGGGTCCAGAGACCCAGTACTTC
TRBJ2-1 - TRBV19 many CASSISLLNEQFF TGTGCCAGTAGTATATCCCTACTCAATGAGCAGTTCTTC
TRBJ2-2 TRBD2 TRBV7-6 - CASRSLADLITGELFF TGTGCCAGCAGATCGCTAGCGGACTTGATAACCGGGGAGCTGTTTTTT
TRBJ2-2 - TRBV24-1 many CATRTDTGELFF TGTGCCACCCGGACAGACACCGGGGAGCTGTTTTTT
TRBJ2-5 TRBD2 TRBV7-9 few CASSTSGSLGETQYF TGTGCCAGCAGCACTAGCGGGAGTCTTGGGGAGACCCAGTACTTC
TRBJ1-5 - TRBV12-3/TRBV12-4 few CASTTWGQPQHF TGTGCCAGCACTACCTGGGGTCAGCCCCAGCATTTT
TRBJ1-2 - TRBV25-1 - CASSTGASSYGYTF TGTGCCAGCAGTACAGGAGCAAGCTCCTATGGCTACACCTTC
TRBJ2-5 - TRBV7-9 few CASSLVGGTQYF TGTGCCAGCAGCTTAGTCGGAGGGACCCAGTACTTC
TRBJ2-6 - TRBV11-2 many CASSLRTVITGANVLTF TGTGCCAGCAGCTTAAGGACAGTGATTACTGGGGCCAACGTCCTGACTTTC
TRBJ2-7 TRBD1 TRBV12-5 many CASGLIGTGLEQYF TGTGCTAGTGGTTTGATCGGGACAGGTCTCGAGCAGTACTTC
TRBJ2-5 - TRBV29-1 few CSVALTLQETQYF TGCAGCGTTGCATTGACCCTACAAGAGACCCAGTACTTC
TRBJ1-5 TRBD1 TRBV19 few CASSIAPGGSNQPQHF TGTGCCAGTAGTATAGCCCCAGGGGGCAGCAATCAGCCCCAGCATTTT
TRBJ1-2 - TRBV6-1 - CASSRDPKDYGYTF TGTGCCAGCAGTAGGGACCCAAAGGACTATGGCTACACCTTC
TRBJ2-1 - TRBV20-1 few CSAGGIQGRRGSSYNEQFF TGCAGTGCTGGAGGGATACAGGGTAGGCGGGGGAGCTCCTACAATGAGCAGTTCTTC
TRBJ1-4 - TRBV7-8 many CASSLLRDTALFF TGTGCCAGCAGCCTCCTCCGGGACACCGCTCTGTTTTTT
TRBJ2-1 - TRBV2 few CASSRHVNGRSNEQFF TGTGCCAGCAGCCGACACGTGAACGGGAGAAGCAATGAGCAGTTCTTC
TRBJ1-5 - TRBV7-9 - CASSKPGGSNQPQHF TGTGCCAGCAGTAAACCGGGGGGAAGCAATCAGCCCCAGCATTTT
TRBJ1-2 TRBD1 TRBV9 few CASSVGDRVGYTF TGTGCCAGCAGCGTAGGGGACAGGGTCGGCTACACCTTC